Listed here are 13 T cell receptor beta chains from one sample, sequenced in a study of blood T cells in healthy people across ages. A second PCR of about 7 to 12 cycles used a sample-barcoded 5' primer and a J-beta primer mix. TCRdb redid the calling of the 5' RACE reads with MiXCR, one entry per CDR3 protein. The data show roughly 680,000 distinct CDR3 sequences, approximately 49% seen once. The sample taken for sequencing was blood. These receptors all come from an older woman in good health.

J is TRBJ1-1 and V is TRBV20-1; TRBD1 agrees at 9 bases. This CDR3 is 13 amino acids long. Trimming removed 4 bases from V and 3 bases from J; junction bases left unmatched: 3. Germline loops: CDR1 DFQATT, CDR2 SNEGSKA (reference sequence). CDR3 protein: CSATTGGYTEAFF. CDR3 coding DNA: TGCAGTGCTACTACAGGGGGCTACACTGAAGCTTTCTTT.

This chain links TRBV20-1 with TRBJ2-5; the D is unclear. The CDR3 extends over 13 amino acids. V lost 4 bases to trimming and J lost 0 bases, with 9 bases between them. Germline V gene sequence: CDR1 DFQATT, CDR2 SNEGSKA (reference sequence). CDR3 sequence reads: CSAIGTYQETQYF. CDR3 coding DNA: TGCAGTGCTATAGGAACGTACCAAGAGACCCAGTACTTC.

This chain uses TRBV20-1 with TRBJ2-3; 9 nucleotides align to TRBD2. The CDR3 has 14 amino acids. Germline CDR1 reads DFQATT; CDR2 reads SNEGSKA (reference sequence). V lost 3 bases to trimming and J lost 1 base; unmatched junction nucleotides: 2. The CDR3, as DNA: TGCAGTGCTAGTAGCGGGGGCCGCACAGATACGCAGTATTTT. As protein: CSASSGGRTDTQYF.

Comment on this clonotype: One end of the junction does not line up with germline, which may come from a read error. The rearrangement links TRBV6-2 or TRBV6-3 to TRBJ1-2; 7 bases are shared with TRBD1. This CDR3 is 12 amino acids long. Per germline, CDR1 MNHEY and CDR2 SVGEGT. The CDR3 region has the DNA TGTGCCGGCAGTTACGCGGACAGGGGCTACACCTTC. As protein: CAGSYADRGYTF.

This clonotype was observed a single time. The gene calls are TRBV11-2 and TRBJ2-1, with TRBD1 identical over 7 bases. The assigned J gene may be wrong: the sequence end matches TRBJ2-7 better. The CDR3 is made up of 14 amino acids. From germline, CDR1 is SGHAT and CDR2 FQNNGV. CDR3 sequence (DNA): TGTGCCAGCAACAACCAGGGGGAGAACAATGAGCAGTACTTC. Its translation is CASNNQGENNEQYF.

The chain uses TRBV2 and TRBJ1-2; D is possibly TRBD1 (5 bases). Germline CDR1 SNHLY, CDR2 FYNNEI. Between the trimmed V and J ends, which lost 5 bases and 8 bases, there was a span of 15 bases. The CDR3 covers 13 residues. CDR3 loop: CASSQGLTRGYTF. The CDR3 bases are TGTGCCAGCAGTCAGGGTTTAACCCGAGGCTACACCTTC.

The V call is TRBV6-5, the J call TRBJ1-1; D ambiguous. Trimming removed 4 bases from V and 5 bases from J, with 5 bases in between. Germline values: CDR1 MNHEY, CDR2 SVGAGI. The CDR3 sequence is 11 residues long. CDR3 bases: TGTGCCAGCAGTTCCCGGACTGAAGCTTTCTTT. This gives the protein CASSSRTEAFF.

CDR3 bases: TGTGCCAGCAGCACAGACCCAGCTGGGTACAATGAGCAGTACTTC. Its translation is CASSTDPAGYNEQYF. The chain employs TRBV7-8 and TRBJ2-5; D remains unclear. This CDR3 is built from 15 residues. Germline V CDR1 and CDR2: SGHVS, FQNEAQ. Trimming removed 5 bases at V and 11 bases at J, with 24 bases between.

This clonotype was detected once. This CDR3 reads CASRSGTAFGSPLHF. In DNA form, the CDR3 reads TGTGCCAGCAGATCCGGGACGGCGTTTGGATCACCCCTCCACTTT. The V and J genes are TRBV2 and TRBJ1-6, with D perhaps TRBD1 (5 bases). CDR1 and CDR2 from the germline V gene are SNHLY and FYNNEI. This CDR3 has 15 residues. V was shortened by 6 bases and J by 10 bases, with 19 bases between the two germline ends.

This sequence joins TRBV12-3 or TRBV12-4 and TRBJ1-6; D might be TRBD1 (5 bases). Trimming stripped 7 bases from V and 7 bases from J, with 17 bases between. The CDR3 loop spans 15 amino acids. The CDR3 reads CASTLGGSRNSPLHF. The CDR3 DNA is TGTGCCAGCACCTTGGGGGGATCTAGGAATTCACCCCTCCACTTT.

This clonotype was found a few times. This chain joins TRBV3-1 and TRBJ2-7, with 13 bases fitting TRBD2. This CDR3 spans 14 amino acids. The V segment lost 7 bases and the J segment 5 bases; nucleotides outside the gene matches: 5. Germline assignment: CDR1 LGHDT and CDR2 YNNKEL (reference sequence). Written as DNA, the CDR3 is TGTGCCAGCACTGGACTAGCGGGAGCTAACGAGCAGTACTTC. It yields the protein CASTGLAGANEQYF.

Of note for this clonotype: Possible read error: a much larger clone is one base away. The gene calls are TRBV20-1 and TRBJ2-5; TRBD2 agrees at 8 bases. CDR1 DFQATT and CDR2 SNEGSKA come from the germline V gene (reference sequence). V gave up 3 bases and J gave up 11 bases; unmatched junction bases: 23. The CDR3 is made up of 17 amino acids. The CDR3 is CSARPAPTSGSYNEQYF. The CDR3 nucleotides read TGCAGTGCTAGGCCCGCCCCCACTAGCGGTAGCTACAATGAGCAGTACTTC.

This clonotype was counted between two and nine times. V gene TRBV20-1 combines with J gene TRBJ2-2; 8 bases match TRBD1. Germline CDR1 reads DFQATT; CDR2 reads SNEGSKA (reference sequence). V shed 6 bases and J 0 bases; nucleotides not matched to a gene: 3. This CDR3 contains 14 residues. The CDR3 loop reads CSAPDRANTGELFF. The CDR3 DNA follows: TGCAGTGCCCCGGACAGGGCGAACACCGGGGAGCTGTTTTTT.